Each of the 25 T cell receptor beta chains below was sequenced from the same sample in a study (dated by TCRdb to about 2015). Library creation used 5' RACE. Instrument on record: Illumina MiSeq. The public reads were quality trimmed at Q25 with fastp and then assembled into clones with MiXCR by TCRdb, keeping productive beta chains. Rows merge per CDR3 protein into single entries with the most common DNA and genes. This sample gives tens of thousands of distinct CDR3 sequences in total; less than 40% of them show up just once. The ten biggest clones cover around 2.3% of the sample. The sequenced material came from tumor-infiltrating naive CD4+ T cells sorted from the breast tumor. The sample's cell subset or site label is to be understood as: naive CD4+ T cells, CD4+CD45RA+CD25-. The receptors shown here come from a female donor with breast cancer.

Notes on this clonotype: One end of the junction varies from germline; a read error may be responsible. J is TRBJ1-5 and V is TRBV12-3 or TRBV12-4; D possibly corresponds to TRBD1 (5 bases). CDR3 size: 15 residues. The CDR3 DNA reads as TGCGCCAGCACCTTTAGCGGGGCACTCAAACAGCCCCAGCATTTT. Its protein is CASTFSGALKQPQHF.

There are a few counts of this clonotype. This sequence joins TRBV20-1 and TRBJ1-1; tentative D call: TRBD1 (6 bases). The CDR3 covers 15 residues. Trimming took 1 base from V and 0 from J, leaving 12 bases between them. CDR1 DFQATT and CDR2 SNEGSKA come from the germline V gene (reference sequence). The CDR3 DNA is TGCAGTGCTAGAGCTCGAAGGACAGTGAACACTGAAGCTTTCTTT. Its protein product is CSARARRTVNTEAFF.

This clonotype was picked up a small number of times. The CDR3 sequence: CASRYSGVAETQYF. The CDR3 DNA reads TGTGCCAGCAGGTACTCAGGGGTCGCAGAGACCCAGTACTTC. J is TRBJ2-5 and V is TRBV27, with D possibly being TRBD1 (6 bases). There are 14 residues in the CDR3. Per the germline V gene, CDR1 is MNHEY and CDR2 is SMNVEV (reference sequence). V lost 6 bases and J 4 bases, leaving 15 bases between the germline ends.

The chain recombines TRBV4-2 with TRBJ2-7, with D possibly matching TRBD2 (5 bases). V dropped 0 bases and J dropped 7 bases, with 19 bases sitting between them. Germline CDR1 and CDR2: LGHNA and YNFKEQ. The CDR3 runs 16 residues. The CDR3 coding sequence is TGTGCCAGCAGCCAAGACCCTAGCCATAACGTAGGGGAGCAGTACTTC. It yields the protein CASSQDPSHNVGEQYF.

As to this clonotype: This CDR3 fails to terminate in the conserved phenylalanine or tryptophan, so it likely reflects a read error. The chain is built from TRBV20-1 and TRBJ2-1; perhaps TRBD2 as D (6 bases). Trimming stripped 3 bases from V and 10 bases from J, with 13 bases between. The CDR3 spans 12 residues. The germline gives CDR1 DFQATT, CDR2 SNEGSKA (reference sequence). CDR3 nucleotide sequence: TGCAGTGCTAGCCGGGACTTCGGGGAGCAGTTCTCC. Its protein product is CSASRDFGEQFS.

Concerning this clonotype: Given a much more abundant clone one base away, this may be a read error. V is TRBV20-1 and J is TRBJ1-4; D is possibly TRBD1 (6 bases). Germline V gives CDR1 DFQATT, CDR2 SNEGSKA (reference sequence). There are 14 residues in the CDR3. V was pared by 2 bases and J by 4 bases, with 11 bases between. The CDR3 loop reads CSARRGALNEKLFF. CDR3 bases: TGCAGTGCTAGACGGGGGGCTCTTAATGAAAAACTGTTTTTT.

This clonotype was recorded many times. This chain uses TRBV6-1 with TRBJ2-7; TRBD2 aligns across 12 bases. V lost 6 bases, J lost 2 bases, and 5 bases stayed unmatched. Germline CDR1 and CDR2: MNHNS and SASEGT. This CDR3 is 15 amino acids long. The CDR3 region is CASSIGTSGPYEQYF. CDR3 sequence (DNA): TGTGCCAGCAGCATCGGGACTAGCGGGCCCTACGAGCAGTACTTC.

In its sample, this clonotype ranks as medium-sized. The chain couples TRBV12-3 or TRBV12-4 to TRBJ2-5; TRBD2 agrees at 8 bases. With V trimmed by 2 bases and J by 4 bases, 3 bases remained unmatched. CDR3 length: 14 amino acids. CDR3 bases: TGTGCCAGCAGTTTAACGGGAGGGGGAGAGACCCAGTACTTC. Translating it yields CASSLTGGGETQYF.

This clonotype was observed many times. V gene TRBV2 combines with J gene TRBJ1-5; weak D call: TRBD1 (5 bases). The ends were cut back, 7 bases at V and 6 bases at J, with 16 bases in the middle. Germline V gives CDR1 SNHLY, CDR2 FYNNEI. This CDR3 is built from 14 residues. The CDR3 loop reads CASTQTGGAQPQHF. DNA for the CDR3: TGTGCCAGCACTCAAACAGGAGGGGCTCAGCCCCAGCATTTT. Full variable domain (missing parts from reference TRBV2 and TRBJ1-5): EPEVTQTPSHQVTQMGQEVILRCVPISNHLYFYWYRQILGQKVEFLVSFYNNEISEKSEIFDDQFSVERPDGSNFTLKIRSTKLEDSAMYFCASTQTGGAQPQHFGDGTRLSIL.

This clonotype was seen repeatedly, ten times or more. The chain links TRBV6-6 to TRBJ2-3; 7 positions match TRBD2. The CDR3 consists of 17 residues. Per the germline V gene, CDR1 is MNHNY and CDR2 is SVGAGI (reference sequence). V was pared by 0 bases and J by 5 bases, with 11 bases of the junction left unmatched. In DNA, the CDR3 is TGTGCCAGCAGTTACTCCTACATCGGGAGGCGGGGAGATACGCAGTATTTT. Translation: CASSYSYIGRRGDTQYF.

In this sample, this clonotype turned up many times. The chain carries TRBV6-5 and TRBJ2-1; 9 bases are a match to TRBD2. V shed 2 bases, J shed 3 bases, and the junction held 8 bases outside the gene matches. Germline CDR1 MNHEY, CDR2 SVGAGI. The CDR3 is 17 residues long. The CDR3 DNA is TGTGCCAGCAGTTACCCAAGTTCTAGCGGGGACTACAATGAGCAGTTCTTC. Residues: CASSYPSSSGDYNEQFF.

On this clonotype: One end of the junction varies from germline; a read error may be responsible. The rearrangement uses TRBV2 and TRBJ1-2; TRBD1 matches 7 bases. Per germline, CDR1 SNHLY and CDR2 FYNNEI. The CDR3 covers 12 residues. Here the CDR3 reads CASRRDSYGCTF. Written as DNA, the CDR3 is TGTGCCAGCCGCCGGGACAGCTATGGCTGCACCTTC.

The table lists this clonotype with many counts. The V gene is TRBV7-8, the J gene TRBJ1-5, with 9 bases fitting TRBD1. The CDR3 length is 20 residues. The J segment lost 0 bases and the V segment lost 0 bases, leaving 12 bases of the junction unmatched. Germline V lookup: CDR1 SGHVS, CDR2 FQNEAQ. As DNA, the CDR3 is TGTGCCAGCAGCTTAGCGAGACCCGGGACAGGGAGATATAGCAATCAGCCCCAGCATTTT. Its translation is CASSLARPGTGRYSNQPQHF.

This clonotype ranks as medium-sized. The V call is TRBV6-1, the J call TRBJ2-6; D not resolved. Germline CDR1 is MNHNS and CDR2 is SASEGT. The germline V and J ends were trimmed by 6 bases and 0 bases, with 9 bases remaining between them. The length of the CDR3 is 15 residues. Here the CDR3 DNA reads TGTGCCAGCAGATCGGAGCGCTCTGGGGCCAACGTCCTGACTTTC. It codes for CASRSERSGANVLTF.

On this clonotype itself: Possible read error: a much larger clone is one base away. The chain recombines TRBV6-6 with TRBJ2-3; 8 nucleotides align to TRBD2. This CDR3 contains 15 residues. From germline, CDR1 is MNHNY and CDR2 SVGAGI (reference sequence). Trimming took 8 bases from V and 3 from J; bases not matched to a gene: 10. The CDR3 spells CASGFPGGGTDTQYF. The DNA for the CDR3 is TGTGCCAGCGGTTTTCCGGGAGGGGGAACAGATACGCAGTATTTT.

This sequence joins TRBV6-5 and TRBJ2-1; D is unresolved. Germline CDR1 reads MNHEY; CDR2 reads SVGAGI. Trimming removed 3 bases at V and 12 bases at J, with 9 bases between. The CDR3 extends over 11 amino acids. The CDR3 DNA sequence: TGTGCCAGCAGTTATATGGGTGGGCAGTTCTTC. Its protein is CASSYMGGQFF.

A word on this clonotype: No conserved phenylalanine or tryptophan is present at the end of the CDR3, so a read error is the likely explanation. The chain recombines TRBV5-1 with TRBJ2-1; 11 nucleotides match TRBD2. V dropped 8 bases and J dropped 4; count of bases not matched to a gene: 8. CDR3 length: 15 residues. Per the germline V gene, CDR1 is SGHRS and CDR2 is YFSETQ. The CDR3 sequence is CASSGGDRSYNEQFV. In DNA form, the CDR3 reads TGCGCCAGTAGCGGGGGGGACAGGTCTTACAATGAGCAGTTCGTC.

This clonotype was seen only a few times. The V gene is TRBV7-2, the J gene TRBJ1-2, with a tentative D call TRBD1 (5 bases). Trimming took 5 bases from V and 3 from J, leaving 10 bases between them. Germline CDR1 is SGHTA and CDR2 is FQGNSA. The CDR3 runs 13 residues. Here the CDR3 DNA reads TGTGCCAGCAGCCGGGACCGCTACTATGGCTACACCTTC. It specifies CASSRDRYYGYTF.

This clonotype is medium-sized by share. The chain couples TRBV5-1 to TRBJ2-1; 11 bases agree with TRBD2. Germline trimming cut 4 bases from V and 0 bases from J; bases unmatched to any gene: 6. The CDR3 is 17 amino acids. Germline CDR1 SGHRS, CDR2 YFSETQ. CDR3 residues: CASSAGLAVFSYNEQFF. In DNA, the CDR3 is TGCGCCAGCAGCGCGGGACTAGCGGTATTCTCCTACAATGAGCAGTTCTTC.

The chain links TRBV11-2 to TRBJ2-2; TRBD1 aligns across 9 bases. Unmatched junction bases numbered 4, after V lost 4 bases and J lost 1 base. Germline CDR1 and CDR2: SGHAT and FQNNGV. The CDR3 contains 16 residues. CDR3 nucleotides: TGTGCCAGCAGCTCAAGACAGGGGGAGAACACCGGGGAGCTGTTTTTT. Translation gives CASSSRQGENTGELFF.

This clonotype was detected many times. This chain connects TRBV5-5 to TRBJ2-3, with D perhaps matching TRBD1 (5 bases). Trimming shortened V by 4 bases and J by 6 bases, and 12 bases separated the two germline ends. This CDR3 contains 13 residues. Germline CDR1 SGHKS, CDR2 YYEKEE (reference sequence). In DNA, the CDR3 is TGTGCCAGCAGCCAGCCAGGGATGGATACGCAGTATTTT. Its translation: CASSQPGMDTQYF.

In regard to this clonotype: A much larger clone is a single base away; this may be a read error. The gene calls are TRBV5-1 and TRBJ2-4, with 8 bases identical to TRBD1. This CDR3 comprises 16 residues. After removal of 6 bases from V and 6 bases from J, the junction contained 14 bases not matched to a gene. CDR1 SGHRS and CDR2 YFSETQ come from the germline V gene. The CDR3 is CASNPGGGQGGNIQYF. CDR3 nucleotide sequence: TGCGCCAGCAACCCAGGAGGAGGACAGGGAGGAAACATTCAGTACTTC.

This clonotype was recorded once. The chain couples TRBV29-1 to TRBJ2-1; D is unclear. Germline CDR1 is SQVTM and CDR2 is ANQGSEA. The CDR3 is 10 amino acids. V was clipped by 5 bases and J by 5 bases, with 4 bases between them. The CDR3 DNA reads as TGCAGCGTTAGGGACAATGAGCAGTTCTTC. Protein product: CSVRDNEQFF.

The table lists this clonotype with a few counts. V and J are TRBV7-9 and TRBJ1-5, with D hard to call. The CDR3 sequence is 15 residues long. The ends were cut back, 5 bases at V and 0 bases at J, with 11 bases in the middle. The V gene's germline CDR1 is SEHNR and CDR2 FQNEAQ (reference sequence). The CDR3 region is CASSPGYNSNQPQHF. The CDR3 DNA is TGTGCCAGCAGCCCCGGCTACAATAGCAATCAGCCCCAGCATTTT.

The CDR3 region is CASSYRVESTGELFF. The DNA for the CDR3 is TGTGCCAGCAGTTACAGGGTGGAAAGCACCGGGGAGCTGTTTTTT. The chain employs TRBV6-5 and TRBJ2-2; the D is unclear. The CDR3 has 15 residues. Germline V lookup: CDR1 MNHEY, CDR2 SVGAGI. V lost 2 bases, J lost 4 bases, and 11 bases lay in between.